Listed here are 17 T cell receptor beta chains from one sample, sequenced in a study of T cells after yellow fever vaccination. MiXCR, applied by TCRdb to the 5' RACE reads, yields one record per CDR3 protein. The table shows 140,000 to 150,000 distinct CDR3 sequences, with more than 6.5% occurring only once. This sample comprised CD4+ T cells sorted from PBMCs, obtained 10 days after the yellow fever booster vaccination. The source of these receptors is a young man who received the YFV17D yellow fever vaccine.

This clonotype is labeled as medium-sized. V and J are TRBV10-3 and TRBJ2-7; 8 nucleotides line up with TRBD1. Germline lookup yields CDR1 ENHRY and CDR2 SYGVKD. V lost 7 bases and J lost 5; bases outside the gene matches: 10. The CDR3 contains 14 residues. CDR3 in DNA: TGTGCCATCAAATCTAGCGACAGGGGCCACGAGCAGTACTTC. Residues: CAIKSSDRGHEQYF.

The V gene is TRBV10-2, the J gene TRBJ2-3, with 11 bases matching TRBD2. Germline-derived CDR1 and CDR2 are WSHSY and SAAADI. With V trimmed by 8 bases and J by 4 bases, 14 bases remained unmatched. The CDR3 runs to 17 residues. For the CDR3, the DNA is TGCGCCAGCGATGGGTCTACTAGCGGGAGAAAATCAGATACGCAGTATTTT. This encodes CASDGSTSGRKSDTQYF.

In regard to this clonotype: A much larger clonotype is one base distant, so this may be a read error. The gene calls are TRBV3-1 and TRBJ2-3; 10 bases fit TRBD2. There are 14 residues in the CDR3. Per germline, CDR1 LGHDT and CDR2 YNNKEL (reference sequence). The CDR3 nucleotides read TGTGCCATCAGCCAGGCTAGCGGGAGAGATACGCAGTATTTT. Protein sequence: CAISQASGRDTQYF.

This clonotype has just a few counts. The rearrangement links TRBV23-1 to TRBJ2-6; D gene ambiguous. TRBV23-1 is an ORF; its function is uncertain. V lost 0 bases and J 2 bases, leaving 11 bases between the germline ends. This CDR3 is built from 17 residues. The CDR3 reads CASSQSMGSPGANVLTF. In nucleotides, the CDR3 is TGCGCCAGCAGTCAATCCATGGGGTCCCCTGGGGCCAACGTCCTGACTTTC.

This clonotype was found many times. This chain uses TRBV7-2 with TRBJ2-1, with D possibly matching TRBD2 (6 bases). The CDR3 runs to 14 residues. The germline gives CDR1 SGHTA, CDR2 FQGNSA. V dropped 4 bases and J dropped 6 bases, with 13 bases sitting between them. The CDR3 spells CASSSSVIINEQFF. The CDR3 nucleotides read TGTGCCAGCAGCTCTAGCGTCATTATCAATGAGCAGTTCTTC.

This clonotype was seen at least ten times. The chain carries TRBV29-1 and TRBJ2-5; 8 bases match TRBD1. The germline gives CDR1 SQVTM, CDR2 ANQGSEA. This CDR3 comprises 13 residues. The junction had 5 bases not matched to a gene; V was cut back by 6 bases and J by 2 bases. CDR3 DNA sequence: TGCAGCGTCGAGGACAGGGCGCAAGAGACCCAGTACTTC. This gives the protein CSVEDRAQETQYF.

This clonotype came up many times. The chain combines TRBV7-9 with TRBJ2-7, with TRBD2 identical over 8 bases. The junction had 15 bases not matched to a gene; V was cut back by 10 bases and J by 4 bases. CDR1 is SEHNR and CDR2 is FQNEAQ in the germline V gene (reference sequence). The CDR3 runs to 15 residues. CDR3 in DNA: TGTGCCACCACCCTGGGCAACGGGAGGGCGTACGAGCAGTACTTC. Translating it yields CATTLGNGRAYEQYF.

This clonotype was seen repeatedly, ten times or more. The V call is TRBV20-1, the J call TRBJ1-1, with D unclear. Per germline, CDR1 DFQATT and CDR2 SNEGSKA (reference sequence). V lost 4 bases and J lost 2, with 8 bases in between. The CDR3 contains 12 residues. CDR3: CSAMWANTEAFF. In nucleotides, the CDR3 is TGCAGTGCTATGTGGGCCAACACTGAAGCTTTCTTT.

This clonotype came up many times. The V and J genes are TRBV20-1 and TRBJ2-1; D ambiguous. V lost 5 bases to trimming and J lost 8 bases, with 16 bases between them. Germline CDR1 reads DFQATT; CDR2 reads SNEGSKA (reference sequence). CDR3 length: 13 residues. CDR3: CSARRRSFDEQFF. For the CDR3, the DNA is TGCAGTGCTCGGCGAAGGAGTTTCGATGAGCAGTTCTTC.

This clonotype was counted ten times or more. The chain uses TRBV10-3 and TRBJ2-3; TRBD1 aligns across 11 bases. Per the germline V gene, CDR1 is ENHRY and CDR2 is SYGVKD. The CDR3 runs 16 residues. V gave up 9 bases and J gave up 5 bases; unmatched junction bases: 13. The CDR3 bases are TGTGCCATAGCTAGAGGGACAGGGGGAAGGAAAGATACGCAGTATTTT. Translation gives CAIARGTGGRKDTQYF.

The table lists this clonotype with many counts. The V gene is TRBV5-1, the J gene TRBJ2-7; unclear D gene. The CDR3 consists of 14 residues. The V gene lost 0 bases and the J gene lost 6 bases, with 13 bases spanning the gap. Germline-derived CDR1 and CDR2 are SGHRS and YFSETQ. The CDR3 is CASSLEVPTTEQYF. CDR3 in DNA: TGCGCCAGCAGCTTGGAGGTACCCACTACCGAGCAGTACTTC.

This clonotype has a handful of counts. V and J are TRBV7-9 and TRBJ2-3; unclear D gene. V was trimmed by 5 bases and J by 5 bases, leaving 17 bases between them. The CDR3 spans 15 residues. Germline values: CDR1 SEHNR, CDR2 FQNEAQ (reference sequence). CDR3 region: CASSPPSGLVDTQYF. The DNA for the CDR3 is TGTGCCAGCAGCCCCCCCTCCGGCTTAGTAGATACGCAGTATTTT.

This clonotype appeared many times. The chain joins TRBV7-2 to TRBJ2-3; no reliable D call. Trimming pared 2 bases from V and 6 bases from J, leaving 18 bases between. Looked up from germline, CDR1 is SGHTA and CDR2 is FQGNSA. The length of the CDR3 is 16 residues. CDR3 protein: CASSLTSLPTADTQYF. CDR3 coding DNA: TGTGCCAGCAGCTTAACGTCTTTACCCACGGCGGATACGCAGTATTTT.

The rearrangement links TRBV20-1 to TRBJ1-1; D unclear. The germline V gene encodes CDR1 DFQATT and CDR2 SNEGSKA (reference sequence). This CDR3 has 13 residues. With 1 base removed from V and 4 bases from J, the gap between germline ends came to 10 bases. Here the CDR3 DNA reads TGCAGTGCTAGAGGGCTTATGGGCACTGAAGCTTTCTTT. Translating gives CSARGLMGTEAFF.

This clonotype was seen more than once but under ten times. This chain connects TRBV11-2 to TRBJ2-1; D may correspond to TRBD1 or TRBD2 (5 bases each). The CDR3 has 15 amino acids. Germline V gene sequence: CDR1 SGHAT, CDR2 FQNNGV. The V end lost 1 base, the J end lost 4 bases, and 11 bases lay between the germline ends. The CDR3 is CASSLGWDGYNEQFF. The CDR3 DNA follows: TGTGCCAGCAGCTTAGGTTGGGACGGATACAATGAGCAGTTCTTC.

This clonotype was recorded many times. The V call is TRBV12-3 or TRBV12-4, the J call TRBJ2-1, with 10 positions matching TRBD2. Unmatched junction bases numbered 5, after V lost 6 bases and J lost 6 bases. The CDR3 is 14 amino acids. Written as DNA, the CDR3 is TGTGCCAGCAGACTAGCGGGACTCGCCAATGAGCAGTTCTTC. Protein sequence: CASRLAGLANEQFF.

This clonotype has at least ten counts. This sequence joins TRBV7-9 and TRBJ2-7, with D possibly TRBD2 on 6 matching bases. The V and J ends lost 4 bases and 9 bases respectively, with 16 bases between them. This CDR3 region has 13 residues. Germline V lookup: CDR1 SEHNR, CDR2 FQNEAQ (reference sequence). CDR3 nucleotides: TGTGCCAGCAGCTCGGGAGCTAGCTCGGGGCAGTACTTC. Protein product: CASSSGASSGQYF. The full variable domain, in which reference TRBV7-9 and TRBJ2-7 provide the parts outside the CDR3, is DTGVSQNPRHKITKRGQNVTFRCDPISEHNRLYWYRQTLGQGPEFLTYFQNEAQLEKSRLLSDRFSAERPKGSFSTLEIQRTEQGDSAMYLCASSSGASSGQYFGPGTRLTVT.